This TCR beta chain was captured in a study of blood T cells in healthy people across ages. V shed 0 bases and J shed 4 bases, with 14 bases lying between them. The CDR3 totals 16 residues. CDR1 and CDR2 (germline): LGHNA, YSLEER. It was with a sample-barcoded 5' primer and a J-beta primer mix that a second PCR of about 6 to 12 cycles was run. The template-switch adaptor, which had 12 random nucleotides, put a tag on each cDNA molecule. From the 5' RACE reads, TCRdb called clonotypes with MiXCR, one entry per CDR3 protein. The sample has 1.5 million to 2 million distinct CDR3 sequences, 49% seen once. RNA extraction gave at least 5.5 micrograms of total RNA per sample.

Sequencing was done on a sample of blood. This chain connects TRBV4-3 to TRBJ2-3; weak D call: TRBD2 (5 bases). The clonotype comes from a woman in her thirties or forties in good health. DNA of the CDR3: TGCGCCAGCAGCCAAGATTGGCTAGCATCATCAGATACGCAGTATTTT. It specifies CASSQDWLASSDTQYF.